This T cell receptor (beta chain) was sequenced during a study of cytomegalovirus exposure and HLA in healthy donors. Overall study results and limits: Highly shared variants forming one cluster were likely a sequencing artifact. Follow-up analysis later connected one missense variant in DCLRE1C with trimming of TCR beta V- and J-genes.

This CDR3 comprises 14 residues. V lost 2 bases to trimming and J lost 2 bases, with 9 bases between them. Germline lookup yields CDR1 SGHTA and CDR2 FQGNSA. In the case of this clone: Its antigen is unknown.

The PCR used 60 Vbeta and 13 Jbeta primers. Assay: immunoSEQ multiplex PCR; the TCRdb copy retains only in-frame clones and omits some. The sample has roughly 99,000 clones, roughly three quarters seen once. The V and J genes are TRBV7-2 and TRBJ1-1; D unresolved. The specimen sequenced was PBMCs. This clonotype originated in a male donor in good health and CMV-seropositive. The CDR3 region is CASSLFNINTEAFF. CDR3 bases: TGTGCCAGCAGCTTATTCAACATAAACACTGAAGCTTTCTTT.